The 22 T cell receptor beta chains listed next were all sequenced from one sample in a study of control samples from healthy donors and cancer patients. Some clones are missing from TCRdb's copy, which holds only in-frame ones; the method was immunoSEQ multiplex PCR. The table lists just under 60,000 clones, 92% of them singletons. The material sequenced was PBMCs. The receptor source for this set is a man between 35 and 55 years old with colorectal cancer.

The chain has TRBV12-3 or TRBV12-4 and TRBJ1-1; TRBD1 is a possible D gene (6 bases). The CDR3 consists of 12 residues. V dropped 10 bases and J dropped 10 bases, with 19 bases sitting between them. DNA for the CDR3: TGTGCCACAAGGGGCGGGGGCCCGACAGCTTTCTTT. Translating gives CATRGGGPTAFF.

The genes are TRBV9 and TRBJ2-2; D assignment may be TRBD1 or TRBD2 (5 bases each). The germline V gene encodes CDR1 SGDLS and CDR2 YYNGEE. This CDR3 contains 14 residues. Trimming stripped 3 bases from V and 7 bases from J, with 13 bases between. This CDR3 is CASSGPEGSGELFF. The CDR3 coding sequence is TGTGCCAGCAGCGGTCCCGAGGGGAGCGGGGAGCTGTTTTTT. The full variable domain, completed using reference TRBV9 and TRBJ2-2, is DSGVTQTPKHLITATGQRVTLRCSPRSGDLSVYWYQQSLDQGLQFLIQYYNGEERAKGNILERFSAQQFPDLHSELNLSSLELGDSALYFCASSGPEGSGELFFGEGSRLTVL.

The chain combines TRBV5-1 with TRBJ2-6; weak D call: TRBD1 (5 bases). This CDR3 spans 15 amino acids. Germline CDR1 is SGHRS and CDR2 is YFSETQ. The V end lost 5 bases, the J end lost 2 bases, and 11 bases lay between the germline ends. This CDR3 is CASSYDSPGANVLTF. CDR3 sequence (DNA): TGCGCCAGCAGTTATGACAGCCCTGGGGCCAACGTCCTGACTTTC.

The DNA for the CDR3 is TGTGCCAGCAGCCCTCATGGGGGGGTGAGCGGAACCTACGAGCAGTACTTC. It specifies CASSPHGGVSGTYEQYF. This chain uses TRBV9 with TRBJ2-7; 7 positions agree with TRBD2. Trimming cost V 4 bases and J 2 bases; bases outside gene matches: 15. The CDR3 loop spans 17 amino acids. The germline CDR1 and CDR2 sequences are SGDLS and YYNGEE.

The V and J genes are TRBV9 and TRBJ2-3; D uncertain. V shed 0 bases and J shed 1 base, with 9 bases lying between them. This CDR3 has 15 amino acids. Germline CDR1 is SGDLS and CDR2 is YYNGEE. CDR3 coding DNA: TGTGCCAGCAGCGTAGTACCCGACGGCACAGATACGCAGTATTTT. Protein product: CASSVVPDGTDTQYF. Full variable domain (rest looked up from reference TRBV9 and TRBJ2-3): DSGVTQTPKHLITATGQRVTLRCSPRSGDLSVYWYQQSLDQGLQFLIQYYNGEERAKGNILERFSAQQFPDLHSELNLSSLELGDSALYFCASSVVPDGTDTQYFGPGTRLTVL.

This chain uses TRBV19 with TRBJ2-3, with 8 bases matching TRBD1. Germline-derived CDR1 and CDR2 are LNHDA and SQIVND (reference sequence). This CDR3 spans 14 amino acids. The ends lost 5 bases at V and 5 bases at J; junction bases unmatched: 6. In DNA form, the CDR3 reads TGTGCCAGTAGTGAGACAGGGGCTAAAGATACGCAGTATTTT. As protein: CASSETGAKDTQYF. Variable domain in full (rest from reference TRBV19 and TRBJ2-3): DGGITQSPKYLFRKEGQNVTLSCEQNLNHDAMYWYRQDPGQGLRLIYYSQIVNDFQKGDIAEGYSVSREKKESFPLTVTSAQKNPTAFYLCASSETGAKDTQYFGPGTRLTVL.

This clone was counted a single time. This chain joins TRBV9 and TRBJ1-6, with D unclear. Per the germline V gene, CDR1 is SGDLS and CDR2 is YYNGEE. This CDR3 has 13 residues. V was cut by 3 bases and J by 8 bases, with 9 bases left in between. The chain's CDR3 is CASSALTDSPLHF. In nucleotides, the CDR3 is TGTGCCAGCAGCGCCCTTACGGATTCACCCCTCCACTTT.

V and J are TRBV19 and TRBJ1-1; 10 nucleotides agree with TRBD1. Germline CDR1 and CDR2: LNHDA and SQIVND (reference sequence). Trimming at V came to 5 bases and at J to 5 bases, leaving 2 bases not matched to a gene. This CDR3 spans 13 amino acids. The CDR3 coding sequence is TGTGCCAGTAGTTGGACAGGGGGGACTGAAGCTTTCTTT. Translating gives CASSWTGGTEAFF.

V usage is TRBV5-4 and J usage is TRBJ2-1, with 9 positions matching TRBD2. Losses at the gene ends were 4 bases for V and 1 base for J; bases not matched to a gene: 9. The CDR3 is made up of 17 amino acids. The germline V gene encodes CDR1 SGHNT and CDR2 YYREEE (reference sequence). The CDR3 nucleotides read TGTGCCAGCAGCCCGTCTAGCGGGGAAATGTCCTACAATGAGCAGTTCTTC. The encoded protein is CASSPSSGEMSYNEQFF.

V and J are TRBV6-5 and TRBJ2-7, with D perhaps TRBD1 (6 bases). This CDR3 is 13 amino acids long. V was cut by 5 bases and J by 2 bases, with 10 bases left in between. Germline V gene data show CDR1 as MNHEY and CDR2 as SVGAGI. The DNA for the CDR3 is TGTGCCAGCAGTAGGGACAAAGCCTACGAGCAGTACTTC. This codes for CASSRDKAYEQYF.

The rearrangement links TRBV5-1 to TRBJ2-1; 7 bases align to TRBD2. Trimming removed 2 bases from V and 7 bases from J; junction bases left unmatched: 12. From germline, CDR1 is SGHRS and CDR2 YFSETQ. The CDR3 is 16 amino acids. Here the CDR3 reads CASSFVLTGGWNEQFF. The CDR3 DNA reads TGCGCCAGCAGCTTCGTTTTAACCGGGGGGTGGAATGAGCAGTTCTTC.

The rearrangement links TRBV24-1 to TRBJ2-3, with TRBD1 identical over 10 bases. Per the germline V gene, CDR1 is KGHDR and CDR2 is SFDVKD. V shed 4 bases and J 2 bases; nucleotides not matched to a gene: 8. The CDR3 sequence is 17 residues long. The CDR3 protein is CATSESGTGVYTDTQYF. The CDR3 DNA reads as TGTGCCACCAGTGAGTCCGGGACAGGGGTCTACACAGATACGCAGTATTTT.

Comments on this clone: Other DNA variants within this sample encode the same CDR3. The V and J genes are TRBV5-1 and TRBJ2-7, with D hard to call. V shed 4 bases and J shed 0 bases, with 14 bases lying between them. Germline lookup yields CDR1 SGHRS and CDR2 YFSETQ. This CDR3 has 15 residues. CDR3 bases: TGCGCCAGCAGCCCATCAACGGGTAGCTCCTACGAGCAGTACTTC. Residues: CASSPSTGSSYEQYF.

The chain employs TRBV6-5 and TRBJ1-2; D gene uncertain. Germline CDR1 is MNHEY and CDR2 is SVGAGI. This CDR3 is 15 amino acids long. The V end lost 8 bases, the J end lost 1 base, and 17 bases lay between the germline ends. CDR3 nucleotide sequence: TGTGCCAGCTTACCTTCGGACGGCGGTAACTATGGCTACACCTTC. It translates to CASLPSDGGNYGYTF.

The CDR3 DNA reads as TGTGCCAGCAGCAGTAGCGGGGGGCTTGGAGATACGCAGTATTTT. Its translation is CASSSSGGLGDTQYF. J is TRBJ2-3 and V is TRBV7-2; 10 bases are a match to TRBD2. Germline assignment: CDR1 SGHTA and CDR2 FQGNSA. V was clipped by 5 bases and J by 5 bases; unmatched bases: 7. The CDR3 loop spans 15 amino acids.

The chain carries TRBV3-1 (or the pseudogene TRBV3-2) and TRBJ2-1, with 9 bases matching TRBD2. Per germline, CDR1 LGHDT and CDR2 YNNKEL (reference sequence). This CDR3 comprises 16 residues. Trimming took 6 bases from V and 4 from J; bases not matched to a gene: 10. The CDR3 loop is CASRPASGDKYNEQFF. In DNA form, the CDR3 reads TGTGCCAGCAGGCCGGCTAGCGGGGATAAGTACAATGAGCAGTTCTTC.

CDR3 nucleotide sequence: TGTGCCACCAACAGCGGGGGTCCGCTCGAGCAGTACTTC. Encoded protein: CATNSGGPLEQYF. V and J are TRBV10-3 and TRBJ2-7, with 8 bases fitting TRBD2. In germline, CDR1 is ENHRY, CDR2 SYGVKD. This CDR3 contains 13 residues. Trimming removed 10 bases from V and 6 bases from J; junction bases left unmatched: 11.

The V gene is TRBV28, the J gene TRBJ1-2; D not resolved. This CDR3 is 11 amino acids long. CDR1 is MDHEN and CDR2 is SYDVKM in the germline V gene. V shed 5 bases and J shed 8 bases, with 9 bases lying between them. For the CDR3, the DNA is TGTGCCAGCAGTGTCAGTCGGGGCTACACCTTC. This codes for CASSVSRGYTF.

CDR3 nucleotide sequence: TGTGCCAGTATCGATTTCACCGGGGAGCTGTTTTTT. It is translated as CASIDFTGELFF. The V and J genes are TRBV19 and TRBJ2-2; D remains unclear. This CDR3 is 12 amino acids long. The germline V gene encodes CDR1 LNHDA and CDR2 SQIVND (reference sequence). V gave up 7 bases and J gave up 4 bases, with 7 bases separating them.

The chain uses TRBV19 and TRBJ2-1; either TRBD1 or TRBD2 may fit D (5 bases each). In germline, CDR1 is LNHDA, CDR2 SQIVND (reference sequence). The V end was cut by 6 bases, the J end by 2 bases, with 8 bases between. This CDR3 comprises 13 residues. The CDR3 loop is CASSGATYNEQFF. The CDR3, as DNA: TGTGCCAGTAGCGGGGCCACCTACAATGAGCAGTTCTTC. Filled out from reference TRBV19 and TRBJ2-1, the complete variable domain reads DGGITQSPKYLFRKEGQNVTLSCEQNLNHDAMYWYRQDPGQGLRLIYYSQIVNDFQKGDIAEGYSVSREKKESFPLTVTSAQKNPTAFYLCASSGATYNEQFFGPGTRLTVL.

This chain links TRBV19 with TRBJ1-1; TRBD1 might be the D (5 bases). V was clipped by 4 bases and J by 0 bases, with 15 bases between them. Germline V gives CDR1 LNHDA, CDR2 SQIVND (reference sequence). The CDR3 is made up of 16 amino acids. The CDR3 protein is CASSTRQGTVNTEAFF. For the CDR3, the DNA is TGTGCCAGTAGTACCAGGCAGGGAACGGTGAACACTGAAGCTTTCTTT.

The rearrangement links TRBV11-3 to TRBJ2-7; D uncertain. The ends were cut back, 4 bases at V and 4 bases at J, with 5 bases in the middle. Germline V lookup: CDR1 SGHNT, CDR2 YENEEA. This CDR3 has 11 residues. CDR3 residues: CASSSGYEQYF. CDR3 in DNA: TGTGCCAGCAGCTCGGGTTACGAGCAGTACTTC.